Listed below are T cell receptor beta chains from one sample, sequenced in a study of blood T cell repertoires in COVID-19. Sequencing used immunoSEQ multiplex PCR; TCRdb keeps in-frame clones, though not all of them. The sample holds roughly 100,000 clones, 84% seen once. Sequences were obtained from peripheral blood. Receptor source: a man between 60 and 75 years old with acute or convalescent COVID-19. CDR3s include the opening cysteine and the closing phenylalanine or tryptophan. The D gene is left open where the match is weak. Only part of the rows carry a size: once, few, many, or a class if the clone is expanded.

>TRBD1|TRBJ1-6|NA|16|TRBV28
TGTGCCAGCAGTTTAGGCACGGGACAGGGCGGTTCACCCCTCCACTTT
CASSLGTGQGGSPLHF
>NA|TRBJ2-2|NA|15|TRBV5-1
TGCGCCAGCAGCTTGTTCAGGGGAGGGTCCGGGGAGCTGTTTTTT
CASSLFRGGSGELFF
>NA|TRBJ1-2|NA|14|TRBV11-3
TGTGCCAGCAGCCTAGTTAGGGGCCTGGAGGGCTACACCTTC
CASSLVRGLEGYTF
>TRBD2|TRBJ2-7|NA|16|TRBV4-1
TGCGCCAGCAGCCCGGGACTAGCGGGAATGACCTACGAGCAGTACTTC
CASSPGLAGMTYEQYF
>NA|TRBJ2-1|NA|15|TRBV9
TGTGCCAGCAGCGTAGTAGCGGACGCCTACAATGAGCAGTTCTTC
CASSVVADAYNEQFF
>TRBD2|TRBJ2-5|NA|15|TRBV5-6
TGTGCCAGCAAAGAGCGGGGAGCCTCCCAAGAGACCCAGTACTTC
CASKERGASQETQYF
>NA|TRBJ1-3|NA|13|TRBV2
TGTGCCAGCAGCCTGACATATGGAAACACCATATATTTT
CASSLTYGNTIYF
>NA|TRBJ2-1|NA|17|TRBV18
TGTGCCAGCTCACCCGGGGTGGGCGCGGCACGCTACAATGAGCAGTTCTTC
CASSPGVGAARYNEQFF
>TRBD1|TRBJ1-3|NA|19|TRBV27
TGTGCCAGCAGCTCAACCGGGACAGGGGGGACCTTTTCGGGAAACACCATATATTTT
CASSSTGTGGTFSGNTIYF
>TRBD1|TRBJ2-1|NA|13|TRBV2
TGTGCCAGCATGACGGACAGGGACAATGAGCAGTTCTTC
CASMTDRDNEQFF
>NA|TRBJ1-2|NA|14|TRBV28
TGTGCCAGCAGTACGCCCGGGGATTTCTATGGCTACACCTTC
CASSTPGDFYGYTF
>NA|TRBJ1-6|NA|15|TRBV19
TGTGCCAGTATGGGAGGAGGAGAATTTAATTCACCCCTCCACTTT
CASMGGGEFNSPLHF
>NA|TRBJ2-2|once|17|TRBV24-1
TGTGCCACCAGTGATTTGCGGGGAGGCCTGAACACCGGGGAGCTGTTTTTT
CATSDLRGGLNTGELFF
>NA|TRBJ1-2|once|13|TRBV28
TGTGCCAGCAGTTTCGGGGGGAACTATGGCTACACCTTC
CASSFGGNYGYTF
>TRBD2|TRBJ2-2|NA|15|TRBV15
TGTGCCACCAGCAGAGAACTTAGCGGGGTGGGTGTGCTGTTTTTT
CATSRELSGVGVLFF
>TRBD1|TRBJ1-1|NA|15|TRBV5-1
TGCGCCAGCAGCTTACAGGGGTCGGCGAACACTGAAGCTTTCTTT
CASSLQGSANTEAFF
>TRBD1|TRBJ2-7|NA|14|TRBV6-5
TGTGCCAGCCGTCGGGACAGGCTCTCCTACGAGCAGTACTTC
CASRRDRLSYEQYF
>NA|TRBJ1-5|few|17|TRBV24-1
TGTGCCACCAGTGATACTACAGGGACGGGTAGCAATCAGCCCCAGCATTTT
CATSDTTGTGSNQPQHF
>TRBD2|TRBJ2-1|NA|14|TRBV30
TGTGCCTGTAACATAGCGGGCAAGCACAATGAGCAGTTCTTC
CACNIAGKHNEQFF
>NA|TRBJ1-4|NA|16|TRBV7-9
TGTGCCAGCAGCTTAGCATCTCCGGGGATATATGAAAAACTGTTTTTT
CASSLASPGIYEKLFF
>NA|TRBJ1-2|NA|11|TRBV20-1
TGCAGTGCTAGGTCCGGGGTCGGCTACACCTTC
CSARSGVGYTF
>NA|TRBJ2-7|NA|15|TRBV5-6
TGTGCCAGCAGCTCCCGGGACATCTACTCCTACGAGCAGTACTTC
CASSSRDIYSYEQYF
>NA|TRBJ2-5|NA|15|TRBV19
TGTGCCAGTAGTATGGATTGGCGGAGGGCAGAGACCCAGTACTTC
CASSMDWRRAETQYF
>TRBD1|TRBJ2-7|NA|14|TRBV6-5
TGTGCCAGCAGTCTCCGGGACAGCTTCTACGAGCAGTACTTC
CASSLRDSFYEQYF
>TRBD1|TRBJ1-4|NA|22|TRBV18
TGTGCCAGCTCACCGATCGAATCCTACGGACAGGGGAGAAGCACAACTAATGAAAAACTGTTTTTT
CASSPIESYGQGRSTTNEKLFF
>NA|TRBJ2-7|NA|14|TRBV5-1
TGCGCCAGCAGTCCCAGGGTGGATTCCTACGAGCAGTACTTC
CASSPRVDSYEQYF
>NA|TRBJ2-1|NA|20|TRBV6-6
TGTGCCAGCAGCCTTCCAAGCAAGCGTACGGAGCGGGCCTCCTACAATGAGCAGTTCTTC
CASSLPSKRTERASYNEQFF
>TRBD1|TRBJ1-2|few|16|TRBV3-1/TRBV3-2
TGTGCCAGCAGCCCAGCTCCGACAGGGGGCCGGAGAGGCTACACCTTC
CASSPAPTGGRRGYTF
>NA|TRBJ1-1|NA|14|TRBV9
TGTGCCAGCAGCGTAGGACACTTGAACACTGAAGCTTTCTTT
CASSVGHLNTEAFF
>TRBD1|TRBJ1-1|NA|15|TRBV28
TGTGCCAGCAGTTCGCGCACAGGGGTGAACACTGAAGCTTTCTTT
CASSSRTGVNTEAFF
>NA|TRBJ1-2|many|15|TRBV6-5
TGTGCCAGCAGCCCCCAACCCGGACAGACCTATGGCTACACCTTC
CASSPQPGQTYGYTF
>TRBD1|TRBJ1-6|NA|17|TRBV10-3
TGTGCCATCAGCTACGAACAGGGGTCGGGCTATAATTCACCCCTCCACTTT
CAISYEQGSGYNSPLHF
>NA|TRBJ1-6|NA|13|TRBV25-1
TGTGCCAGCAAACGGACAGATAATTCACCCCTCCACTTT
CASKRTDNSPLHF
>TRBD1|TRBJ2-7|NA|15|TRBV3-1/TRBV3-2
TGTGCCAGCAGCCAAGGCGGACAGGGTACCTACGAGCAGTACTTC
CASSQGGQGTYEQYF
>TRBD1|TRBJ1-5|few|14|TRBV11-3
TGTGCCAGCAGCCTAACAGGGGCCCGTCAGCCCCAGCATTTT
CASSLTGARQPQHF
>NA|TRBJ2-2|NA|15|TRBV24-1
TGTGCCACCAGTGAGAACCCAGCGAACACCGGGGAGCTGTTTTTT
CATSENPANTGELFF
>NA|TRBJ1-6|NA|14|TRBV2
TGTGCCAGCACTATCCCCAGGGCCCGTTCACCCCTCCACTTT
CASTIPRARSPLHF
>NA|TRBJ1-1|NA|14|TRBV6-2/TRBV6-3
TGTGCCAGCAGTAGTCCCGGGGTTCGAACTGAAGCTTTCTTT
CASSSPGVRTEAFF
>NA|TRBJ2-7|NA|11|TRBV6-6
TGTGCCAGCGTCCGTGGCCACGAGCAGTACTTC
CASVRGHEQYF
>NA|TRBJ1-2|once|14|TRBV28
TGTGCCAGCAGTCAGAGCCCTAGTGACTATGGCTACACCTTC
CASSQSPSDYGYTF
>TRBD1|TRBJ1-1|NA|13|TRBV5-6
TGTGCCAGCAGCCCGACAGGGATGGGTGAAGCTTTCTTT
CASSPTGMGEAFF
>NA|TRBJ1-1|NA|15|TRBV6-5
TGTGCCAGCAGTTTCAAGGGGGAGGGAAACACTGAAGCTTTCTTT
CASSFKGEGNTEAFF
>TRBD2|TRBJ2-1|NA|11|TRBV29-1
TGCAGCGCCGGGACTAGCGTCGAGCAGTTCTTC
CSAGTSVEQFF
>TRBD2|TRBJ2-3|NA|16|TRBV5-4
TGTGCCAGCAGTCGAGGGACTAGCGGACCCACAGATACGCAGTATTTT
CASSRGTSGPTDTQYF
>NA|TRBJ2-7|NA|13|TRBV3-1/TRBV3-2
TGTGCCAGCAGCTCGCAGGTTACCTACGAGCAGTACTTC
CASSSQVTYEQYF
>NA|TRBJ2-7|NA|13|TRBV28
TGTGCCAGCCGACCCCCGGCAGGGAACGAGCAGTACTTC
CASRPPAGNEQYF